This TCR beta chain appears in the sequencing data of a study of cytomegalovirus exposure and HLA in healthy donors. Study-level findings and limits: TCR beta sequences reportedly predicted most subjects' HLA-A and HLA-B alleles accurately.

This clone came up a few times. Its antigen is as yet unknown. PCR involved 60 Vbeta and 13 Jbeta primers. Sequencing used immunoSEQ multiplex PCR; TCRdb keeps in-frame clones, though not all of them. The data hold approximately 120,000 clones, with less than 80% observed a single time. The germline V gene encodes CDR1 MDHEN and CDR2 SYDVKM. CDR3 size: 14 residues. J lost 8 bases, V lost 8 bases, and 11 bases had no gene match. Sequencing was done on a sample of PBMCs. This TCR was recovered from a man between 25 and 39 years old in good health and CMV-seronegative. V is TRBV28 and J is TRBJ1-4, with 7 bases that match TRBD1. The CDR3 bases are TGTGCCAGCGGGCCGGGACAGAGGTACGAAAAACTGTTTTTT. This codes for CASGPGQRYEKLFF.